The clone carrying this T cell receptor (beta chain) showed up just once. Its antigen is as yet unknown. Extraction and reverse transcription of RNA yielded cDNA as the sequencing template. The assay was immunoSEQ multiplex PCR, and TCRdb's table has in-frame clones only and misses some. The sample contains 150,000 or so clones, around 50% of which appear only once. The data derive from a study of CD8+ T cells in alopecia areata. Turning to the study itself: Each day, treated patients took oral tofacitinib twice, at 5 to 10 mg per dose. People stayed on tofacitinib for 6 to 18 months, then stopped the drug for 6 months.

Per the germline V gene, CDR1 is PRHDT and CDR2 is FYEKMQ (reference sequence). Deletions cut 3 bases from V and 1 base from J, with 9 bases between. The CDR3 extends over 14 amino acids. Study-level points and caveats: Scalp lesions, especially in alopecia totalis/universalis, had higher clonality than normal scalp.

Sample: CD8+ T cells sorted from blood, taken at week 0. The chain carries TRBV13 and TRBJ1-1; tentatively, D is TRBD1 (5 bases). This TCR derives from a human donor with alopecia areata. The CDR3 protein is CASSFDRSNTEAFF. The CDR3, as DNA: TGTGCCAGCAGCTTCGACAGATCGAACACTGAAGCTTTCTTT.